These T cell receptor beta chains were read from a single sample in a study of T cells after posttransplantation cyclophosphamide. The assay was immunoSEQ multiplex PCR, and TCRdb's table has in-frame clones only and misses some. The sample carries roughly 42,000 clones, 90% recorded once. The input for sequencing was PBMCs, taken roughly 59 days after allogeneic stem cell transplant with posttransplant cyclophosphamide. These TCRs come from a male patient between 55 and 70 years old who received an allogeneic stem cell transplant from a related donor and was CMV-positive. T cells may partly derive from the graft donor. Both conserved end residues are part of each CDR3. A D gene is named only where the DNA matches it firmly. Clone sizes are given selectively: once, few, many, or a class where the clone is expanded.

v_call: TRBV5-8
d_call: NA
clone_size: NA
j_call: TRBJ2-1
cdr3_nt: TGTGCCAGCAGCTTGGTTCGGGGTCTCAATGAGCAGTTCTTC
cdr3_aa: CASSLVRGLNEQFF

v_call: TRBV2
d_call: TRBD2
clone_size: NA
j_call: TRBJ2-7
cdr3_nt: TGTGCCAGCGGGGAAAACCCGCTGACTAGCGGGGGAGTCTACGAGCAGTACTTC
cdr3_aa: CASGENPLTSGGVYEQYF

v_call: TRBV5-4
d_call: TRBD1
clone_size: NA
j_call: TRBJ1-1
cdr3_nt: TGTGCCAGCAGCTTGGTAGGGACAGTGAACACTGAAGCTTTCTTT
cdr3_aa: CASSLVGTVNTEAFF

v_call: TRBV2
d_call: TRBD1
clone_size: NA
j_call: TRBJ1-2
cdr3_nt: TGTGCCAGAACTTCTTCCGAGGGGGCAGGGGGCTACACCTTC
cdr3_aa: CARTSSEGAGGYTF

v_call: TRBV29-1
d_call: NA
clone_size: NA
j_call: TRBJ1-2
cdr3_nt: TGCAGCGTGATCTCATCCAGAGGCTACACCTTC
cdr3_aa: CSVISSRGYTF

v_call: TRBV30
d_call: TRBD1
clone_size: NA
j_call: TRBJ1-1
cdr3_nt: TGTGCCTGGAGCCCTACCGGCTCCGGGACAGGGGCTTTCCTGAACACTGAAGCTTTCTTT
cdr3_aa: CAWSPTGSGTGAFLNTEAFF

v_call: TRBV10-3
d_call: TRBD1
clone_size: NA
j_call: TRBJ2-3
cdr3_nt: TGTGCCATCAGTGGACAGGGGGGGGATACGCAGTATTTT
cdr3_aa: CAISGQGGDTQYF

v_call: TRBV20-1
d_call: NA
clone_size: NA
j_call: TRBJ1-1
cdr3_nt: TGCAGCTGCGGGGGCGCAGCGGTTCTCTTT
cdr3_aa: CSCGGAAVLF

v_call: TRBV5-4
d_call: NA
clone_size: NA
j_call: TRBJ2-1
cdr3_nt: TGTGCCAGCAGCTTCGAGCGGAGCTCCTACAATGAGCAGTTCTTC
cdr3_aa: CASSFERSSYNEQFF

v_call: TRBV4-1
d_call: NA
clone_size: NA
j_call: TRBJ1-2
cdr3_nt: TGCGCCAGCAGCCAAGACAGGGGAACCTATGGCTACACCTTC
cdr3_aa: CASSQDRGTYGYTF

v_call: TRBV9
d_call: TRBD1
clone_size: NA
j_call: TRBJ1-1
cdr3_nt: TGTGCCAGCAGCGTAGGGTCCCAGGGGGTCACTGAAGCTTTCTTT
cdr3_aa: CASSVGSQGVTEAFF

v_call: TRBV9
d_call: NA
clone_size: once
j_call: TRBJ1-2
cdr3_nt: TGTGCCAGCAGCGTAGTTGGGGGGGGATACTATGGCTACACCTTC
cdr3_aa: CASSVVGGGYYGYTF

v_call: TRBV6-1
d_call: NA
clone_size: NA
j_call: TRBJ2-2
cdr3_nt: TGTGCCAGCAGTGAACTCTACGGGGACACCGGGGAGCTGTTTTTT
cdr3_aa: CASSELYGDTGELFF

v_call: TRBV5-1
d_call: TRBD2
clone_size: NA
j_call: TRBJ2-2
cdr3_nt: TGCGCCAGCAGCTTGGCCCCCGGGACTAGCGGGGGGTCGAACACCGGGGAGCTGTTTTTT
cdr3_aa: CASSLAPGTSGGSNTGELFF

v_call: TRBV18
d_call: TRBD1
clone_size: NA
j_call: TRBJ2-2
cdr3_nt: TGTGCCAGCTCACAGGGGGCGGTATCCATCTTATACACCGGGGAGCTGTTTTTT
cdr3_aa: CASSQGAVSILYTGELFF

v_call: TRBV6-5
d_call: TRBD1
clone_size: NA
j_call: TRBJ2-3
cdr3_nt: TGTGCCAGCAGCTTAGGGACAGGGGACACAGATACGCAGTATTTT
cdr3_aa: CASSLGTGDTDTQYF

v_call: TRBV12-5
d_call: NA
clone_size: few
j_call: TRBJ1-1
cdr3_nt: TGTGCTAGTGGGGTTCGGAGAATGACTGAAGCTTTCTTT
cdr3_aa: CASGVRRMTEAFF

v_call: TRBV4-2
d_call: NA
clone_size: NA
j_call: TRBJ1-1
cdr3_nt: TGTGCCAGCAGCCAAGATGGTTACAGTTCGAACACTGAAGCTTTCTTT
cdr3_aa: CASSQDGYSSNTEAFF

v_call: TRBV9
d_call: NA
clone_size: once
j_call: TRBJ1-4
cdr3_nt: TGTGCCAGCAGCGTAGGAGGGAATCAAAATGAAAAACTGTTTTTT
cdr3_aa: CASSVGGNQNEKLFF

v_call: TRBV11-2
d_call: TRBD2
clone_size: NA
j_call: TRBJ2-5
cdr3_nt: TGTGCCAGCAGTCTAGGGACTAGCGGGACCCGCCCCCAAGAGACCCAGTACTTC
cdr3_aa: CASSLGTSGTRPQETQYF

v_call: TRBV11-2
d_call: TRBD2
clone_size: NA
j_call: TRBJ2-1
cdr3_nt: TGTGCCAGCAGCCCCCGGGGAGGGGACTACAATGAGCAGTTCTTC
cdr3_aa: CASSPRGGDYNEQFF

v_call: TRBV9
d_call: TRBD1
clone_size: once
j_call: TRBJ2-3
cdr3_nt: TGTGCCAGCAGCGCGACAGGGGTACTAACAGATACGCAGTATTTT
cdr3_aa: CASSATGVLTDTQYF

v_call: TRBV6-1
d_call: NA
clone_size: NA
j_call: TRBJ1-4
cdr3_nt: TGTGCCAGCAGATCGACTGGAACTAATGAAAAACTGTTTTTT
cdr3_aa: CASRSTGTNEKLFF

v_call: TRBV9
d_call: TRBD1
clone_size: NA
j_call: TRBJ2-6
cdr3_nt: TGTGCCAGCAGCTCCCGGGACAGGGGATCTCCTGGGGCCAACGTCCTGACTTTC
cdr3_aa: CASSSRDRGSPGANVLTF

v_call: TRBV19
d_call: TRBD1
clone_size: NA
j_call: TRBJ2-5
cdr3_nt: TGTGCCAGTAGTATTCAGACAGGGAGAGAGACCCAGTACTTC
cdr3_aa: CASSIQTGRETQYF

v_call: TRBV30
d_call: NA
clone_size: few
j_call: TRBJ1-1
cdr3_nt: TGTGCCTGGTCTTCGTACACTGAAGCTTTCTTT
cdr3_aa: CAWSSYTEAFF

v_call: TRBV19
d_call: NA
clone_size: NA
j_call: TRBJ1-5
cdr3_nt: TGTGCCAGTAGTATGCGGGGGGATGGTAATCAGCCCCAGCATTTT
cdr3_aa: CASSMRGDGNQPQHF

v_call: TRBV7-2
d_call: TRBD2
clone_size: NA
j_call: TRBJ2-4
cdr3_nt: TGTGCCAGCAGCTTTCTAGCGGGGGTTCTCAAAAACATTCAGTACTTC
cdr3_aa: CASSFLAGVLKNIQYF

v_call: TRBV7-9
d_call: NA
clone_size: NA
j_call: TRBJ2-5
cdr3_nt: TGTGCCAGCAGCCAGGGTGTTGAGACCCAGTACTTC
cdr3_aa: CASSQGVETQYF

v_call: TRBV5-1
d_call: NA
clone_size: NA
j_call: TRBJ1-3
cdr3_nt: TGCGCCAGCAGCCAAGACCTAGACTCTGGAAACACCATATATTTT
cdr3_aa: CASSQDLDSGNTIYF

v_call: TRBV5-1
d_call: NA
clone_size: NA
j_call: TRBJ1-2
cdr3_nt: TGCGCCAGCAGCCCCGGACATGACAATGGCTACACCTTC
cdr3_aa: CASSPGHDNGYTF

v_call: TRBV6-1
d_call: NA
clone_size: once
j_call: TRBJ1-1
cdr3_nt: TGTGCGAACGGACAAAAGAACACTGAAGCTTTCTTT
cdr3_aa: CANGQKNTEAFF

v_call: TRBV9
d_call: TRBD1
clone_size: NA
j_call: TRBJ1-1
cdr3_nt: TGTGCCAGCAGCTGGACAGGGGATACTGAAGCTTTCTTT
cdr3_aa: CASSWTGDTEAFF

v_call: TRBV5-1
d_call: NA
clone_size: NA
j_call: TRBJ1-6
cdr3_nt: TGCGCCAGCAAAGACCCCCAGGGTGGGTCACCCCTCCACTTT
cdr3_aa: CASKDPQGGSPLHF

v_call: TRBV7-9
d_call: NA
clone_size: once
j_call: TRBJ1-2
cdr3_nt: TGTGCCAGCAGCATCGACGCCGGGATCTATGGCTACACCTTC
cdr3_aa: CASSIDAGIYGYTF

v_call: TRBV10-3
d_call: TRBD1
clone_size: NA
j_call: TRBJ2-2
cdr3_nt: TGTGCCATCAGCCCGACAGGGGAGAGGGGAGGCGGGGAGCTGTTTTTT
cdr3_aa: CAISPTGERGGGELFF

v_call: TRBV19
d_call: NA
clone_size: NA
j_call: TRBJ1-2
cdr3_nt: TGTGCCAGTAGTTGGGACACCCGAGGGACCTATGGCTACACCTTC
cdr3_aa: CASSWDTRGTYGYTF

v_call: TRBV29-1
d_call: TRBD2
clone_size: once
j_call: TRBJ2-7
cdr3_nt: TGCAGCGCCGGGGGGTGGGCCGAGCAGTACTTC
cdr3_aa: CSAGGWAEQYF

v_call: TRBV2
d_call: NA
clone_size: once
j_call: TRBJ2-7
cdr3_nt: TGTGCCAGCAGTAACGGCTACGAGCAGTACTTC
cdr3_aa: CASSNGYEQYF

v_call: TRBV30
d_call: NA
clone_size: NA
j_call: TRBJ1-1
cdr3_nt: TGTGCCTGGAAAAGTAGTGCGTCAGAAGCTTTCTTT
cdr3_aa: CAWKSSASEAFF

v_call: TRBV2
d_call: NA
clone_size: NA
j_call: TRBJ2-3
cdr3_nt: TGTGCCAGCATCCTATTTCAGGCTGGGGCTACAGATACGCAGTATTTT
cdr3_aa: CASILFQAGATDTQYF

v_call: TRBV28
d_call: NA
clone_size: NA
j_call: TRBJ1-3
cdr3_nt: TGTGCCAGCACCACCGGGGGGGCTGGAAACACCATATATTTT
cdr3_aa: CASTTGGAGNTIYF

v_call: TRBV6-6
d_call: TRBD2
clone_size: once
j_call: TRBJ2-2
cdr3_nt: TGTGCCAGCAGTTACTCGATACTAGCGGGGGGCGGGGAGCTGTTTTTT
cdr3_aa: CASSYSILAGGGELFF

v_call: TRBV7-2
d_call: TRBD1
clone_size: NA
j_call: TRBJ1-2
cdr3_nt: TGTGCCAGCAGCTTAGCGCTGGACAGGGGTTATGGCTACACCTTC
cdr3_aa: CASSLALDRGYGYTF

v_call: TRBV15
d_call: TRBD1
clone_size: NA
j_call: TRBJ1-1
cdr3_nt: TGTGCCACCAGCGGGGACAGTTGGAACACTGAAGCTTTCTTT
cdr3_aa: CATSGDSWNTEAFF

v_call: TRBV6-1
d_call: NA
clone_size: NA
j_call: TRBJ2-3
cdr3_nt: TGTGCCAGCAGGACGGGAGATACGCAGTATTTT
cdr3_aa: CASRTGDTQYF

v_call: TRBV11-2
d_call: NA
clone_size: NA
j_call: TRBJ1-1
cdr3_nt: TGTGCCAGCAGCTTAGACAGGGTGGGTACTGAAGCTTTCTTT
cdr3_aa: CASSLDRVGTEAFF

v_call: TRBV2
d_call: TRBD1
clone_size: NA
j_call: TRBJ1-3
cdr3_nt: TGTGCCAGCAGTCGGAAGACAGGGGTTGGAAACACCATATATTTT
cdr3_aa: CASSRKTGVGNTIYF

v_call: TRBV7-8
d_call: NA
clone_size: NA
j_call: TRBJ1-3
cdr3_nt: TGTGCCAGCAGCCAGACGGGACTTAGCTCTGGAAACACCATATATTTT
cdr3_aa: CASSQTGLSSGNTIYF

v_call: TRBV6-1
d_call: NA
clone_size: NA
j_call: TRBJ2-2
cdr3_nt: TGTGCCAGCAGCACGGGACTGCTATACACCGGGGAGCTGTTTTTT
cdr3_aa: CASSTGLLYTGELFF

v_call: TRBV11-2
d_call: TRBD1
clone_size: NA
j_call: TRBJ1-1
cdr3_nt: TGTGCCAGCAGCCAACAGGGGCAGGGAGAAATCACTGAAGCTTTCTTT
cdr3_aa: CASSQQGQGEITEAFF

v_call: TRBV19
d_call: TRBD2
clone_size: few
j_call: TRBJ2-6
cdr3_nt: TGTGCCAGTACCTTATCGAGCGGGGGGGAGTATGGGGCCAACGTCCTGACTTTC
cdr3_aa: CASTLSSGGEYGANVLTF